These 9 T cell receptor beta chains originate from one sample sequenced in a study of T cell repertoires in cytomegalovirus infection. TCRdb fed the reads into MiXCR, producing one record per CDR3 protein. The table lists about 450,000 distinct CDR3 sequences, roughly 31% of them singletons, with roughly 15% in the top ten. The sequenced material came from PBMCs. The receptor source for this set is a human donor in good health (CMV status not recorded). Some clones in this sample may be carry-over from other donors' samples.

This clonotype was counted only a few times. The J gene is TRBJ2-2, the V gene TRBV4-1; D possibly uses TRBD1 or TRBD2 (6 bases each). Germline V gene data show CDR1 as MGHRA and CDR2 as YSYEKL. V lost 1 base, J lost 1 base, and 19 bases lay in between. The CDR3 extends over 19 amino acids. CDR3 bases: TGCGCCAGCAGCCAAGGATTAAAGGGGGGCCTTCAGAACACCGGGGAGCTGTTTTTT. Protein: CASSQGLKGGLQNTGELFF.

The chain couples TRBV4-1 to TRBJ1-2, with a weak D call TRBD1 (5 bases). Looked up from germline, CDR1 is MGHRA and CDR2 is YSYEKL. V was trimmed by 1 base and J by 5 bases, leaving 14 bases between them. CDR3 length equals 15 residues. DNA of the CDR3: TGCGCCAGCAGCCAAGTTGGGGCACCTGATTATGGCTACACCTTC. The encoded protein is CASSQVGAPDYGYTF.

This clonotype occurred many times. In DNA, the CDR3 is TGTGCCAGCAGTTACTTTCAGGGGGGCGGTGAAGCTTTCTTT. Translation: CASSYFQGGGEAFF. The chain joins TRBV6-5 to TRBJ1-1, with 7 bases aligning to TRBD1. Germline V lookup: CDR1 MNHEY, CDR2 SVGAGI. This CDR3 is 14 amino acids long. Trimming removed 1 base from V and 7 bases from J; junction bases left unmatched: 6.

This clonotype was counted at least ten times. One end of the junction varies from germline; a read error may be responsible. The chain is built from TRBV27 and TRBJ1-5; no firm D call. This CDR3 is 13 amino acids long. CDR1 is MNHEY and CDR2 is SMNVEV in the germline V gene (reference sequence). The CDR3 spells CASSLSGNQPQHF. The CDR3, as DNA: TGTGCCAGCAGCTTATCGGGCAATCAGCCCCAGCATTTT.

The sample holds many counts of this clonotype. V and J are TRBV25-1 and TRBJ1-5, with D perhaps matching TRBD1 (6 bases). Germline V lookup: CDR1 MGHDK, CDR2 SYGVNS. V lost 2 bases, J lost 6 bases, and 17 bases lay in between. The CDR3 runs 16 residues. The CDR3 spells CASSESGGSGRQPQHF. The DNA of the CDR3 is TGTGCCAGCAGTGAAAGTGGGGGCTCCGGCCGTCAGCCCCAGCATTTT.

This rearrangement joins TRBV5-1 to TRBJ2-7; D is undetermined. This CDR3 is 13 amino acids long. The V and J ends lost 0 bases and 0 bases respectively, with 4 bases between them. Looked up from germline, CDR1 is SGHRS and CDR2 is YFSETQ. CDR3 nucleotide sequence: TGCGCCAGCAGCTTGGAGGTCTCCTACGAGCAGTACTTC. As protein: CASSLEVSYEQYF. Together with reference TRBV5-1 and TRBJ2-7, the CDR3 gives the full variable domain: KAGVTQTPRYLIKTRGQQVTLSCSPISGHRSVSWYQQTPGQGLQFLFEYFSETQRNKGNFPGRFSGRQFSNSRSEMNVSTLELGDSALYLCASSLEVSYEQYFGPGTRLTVT.

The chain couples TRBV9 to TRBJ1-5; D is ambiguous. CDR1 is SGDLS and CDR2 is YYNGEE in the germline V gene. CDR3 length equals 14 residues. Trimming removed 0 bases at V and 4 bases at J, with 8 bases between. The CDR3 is CASSVESGNQPQHF. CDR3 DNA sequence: TGTGCCAGCAGCGTAGAGTCCGGGAATCAGCCCCAGCATTTT.

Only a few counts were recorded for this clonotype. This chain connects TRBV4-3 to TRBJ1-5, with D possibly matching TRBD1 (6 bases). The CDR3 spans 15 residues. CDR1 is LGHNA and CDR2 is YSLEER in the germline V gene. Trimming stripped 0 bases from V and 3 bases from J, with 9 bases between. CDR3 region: CASSQETGLNQPQHF. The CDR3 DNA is TGCGCCAGCAGCCAAGAGACAGGACTCAATCAGCCCCAGCATTTT.

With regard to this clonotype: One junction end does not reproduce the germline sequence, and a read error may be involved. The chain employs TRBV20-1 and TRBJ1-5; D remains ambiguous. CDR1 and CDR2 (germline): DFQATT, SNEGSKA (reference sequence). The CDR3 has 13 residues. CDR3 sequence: CSASIVSNHPQHF. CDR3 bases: TGCAGTGCTAGTATCGTCAGCAATCATCCCCAGCATTTT.